This T cell receptor beta chain was identified in a study of blood T cell repertoires in COVID-19. Overall study: Samples taken during acute and convalescent COVID-19 were collected in the United States, Italy and Spain. The cDNA or gDNA used as material had been derived from T cells, B-cell-depleted T cells, or PBMCs.

This clone was observed a handful of times. Those enrolled in Seattle joined during active infection and were followed longitudinally afterward. This CDR3 has 15 residues. The junction had 6 bases not matched to a gene; V was cut back by 4 bases and J by 4 bases. CDR1 and CDR2 (germline): LGHNA, YSLEER. In the original processing: Reference gene primer amplification yielded estimated nucleated cell counts. Libraries were prepared by immunoSEQ multiplex PCR; TCRdb keeps only in-frame clonotypes and omits some of them. V and J calls plus clone size are reproduced from that table; the DNA served to infer D and trimming. The sample includes around 370,000 clones, about 88% seen only once; the top ten take approximately 7.3%.

Material for sequencing was peripheral blood. V gene TRBV4-3 combines with J gene TRBJ1-3; 8 bases map to TRBD1. This sequence originates from a woman in her 70s with COVID-19, enrolled during active disease. The CDR3 DNA sequence: TGCGCCAGCAGCCCTGGACAGGGCCCGGGAAACACCATATATTTT. This codes for CASSPGQGPGNTIYF.